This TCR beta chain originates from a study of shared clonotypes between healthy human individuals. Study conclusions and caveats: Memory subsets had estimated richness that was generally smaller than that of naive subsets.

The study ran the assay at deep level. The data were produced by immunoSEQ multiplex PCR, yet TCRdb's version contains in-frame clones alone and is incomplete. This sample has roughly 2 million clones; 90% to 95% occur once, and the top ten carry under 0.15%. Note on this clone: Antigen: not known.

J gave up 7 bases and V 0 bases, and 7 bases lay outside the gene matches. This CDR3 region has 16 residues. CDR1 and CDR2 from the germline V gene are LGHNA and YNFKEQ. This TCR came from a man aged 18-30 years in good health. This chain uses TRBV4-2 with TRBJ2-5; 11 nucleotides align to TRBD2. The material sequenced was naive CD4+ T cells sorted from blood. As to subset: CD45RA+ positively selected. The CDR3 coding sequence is TGTGCCAGCAGCCAAGACTTGGGCCTAGCGGGGGGGACCCAGTACTTC. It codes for CASSQDLGLAGGTQYF.